This T cell receptor (beta chain) was profiled in a study (dated by TCRdb to between 2015 and 2016). Describing the broader study: The study examined whether tumor-infiltrating Tregs in breast cancer are drawn from blood Tregs or arise in situ by conversion from other CD4+ T cell subsets.

The Miltenyi Naive CD4+ T Cell Isolation kit was used to purify naive CD4+ T cells, and CD25 microbeads were used to remove Tregs. Tregs, naive and memory CD4+ T cells from tumor, blood and ipsilateral draining lymph nodes of about 5 breast cancer patients underwent full-length TCR alpha and beta sequencing. Tumor tissue and lymph nodes obtained by ipsilateral axillary dissection were perfused with PBS, cut into small pieces and digested using collagenase I and hyaluronidase. Mononuclear cells from lymph nodes or over 45 ml of peripheral blood were isolated by Ficoll density gradient centrifugation. A purity exceeding 90% was confirmed by FACS for the sorted cell populations. Concerning this clonotype: Its antigen is still unknown. One base away there is no much larger clone; base qualities are not given.

The V end gives up 4 bases and the J end 0 bases, leaving 4 bases in the junction not matched to a gene. The germline V gene supplies CDR1 SGHTA and CDR2 FQGNSA. The CDR3 measures 15 amino acids from cysteine to phenylalanine. Only the CDR3 DNA is retained, 45 bases long and in frame from the first base. The research as a whole found: Tumor memory CD4+ T cell TCR gene usage clustered with blood and lymph node memory CD4+ cells and lymph node naive CD4+ cells. Tumor-infiltrating Treg TCR alpha and beta sequences overlapped most with tumor naive CD4+ T cells, then with blood naive CD4+ T cells. Rather than covering whole repertoires, validation in the larger cohort was restricted to a single TCR beta V-J rearrangement.

Full-length TCR variable regions were amplified by 5' RACE PCR using constant-region reverse primers, and then by semi-nested PCR using Nested Universal Primer A. The ReliaPrep RNA Cell Miniprep System was used to extract total RNA, which was then reverse transcribed into 5'RACE-ready cDNA with the SMARTer RACE 5'/3' Kit. Multiplex adaptors were used to barcode the full-length TCR alpha and beta libraries, which were then sequenced on an Illumina MiSeq. In the original analysis: For each of nine subset-tissue groups, sequencing data from the five patients were pooled, and the groups were compared by unsupervised clustering of TCR gene usage. The Morisita-Horn index was used to calculate repertoire similarity, with shared sequences weighted according to their contribution to each repertoire. TCRdb reprocessing: public reads trimmed at Q25 with fastp, clones called with MiXCR, in-frame beta chains kept. CDR3 protein sequences are deduplicated, and each keeps its most common genes and DNA. V and J calls and clone size were set by TCRdb, not the authors. This sample comprises approximately 6,200 distinct CDR3 sequences, around 36% of them detected only once. The ten most abundant clones make up 4.5% to 5.5% of the sample.

The chain links TRBV7-2 with TRBJ2-7; TRBD2 matches 9 bases in the middle. This receptor was identified in a female donor with breast cancer. The sequenced material came from naive CD4+ T cells sorted from a lymph node. Per the publication, the cell subset or site label means: naive CD4+ T cells, CD4+CD45RA+CD25-. CDR3 region: CASSSDSGSSYEQYF. The nucleotides are TGTGCCAGCAGCTCCGATAGCGGGAGCTCCTACGAGCAGTACTTC.